This entry concerns a single T cell receptor beta chain. No antigen is known for it. TCRdb re-derived calls from the 5' RACE reads in MiXCR, one entry per CDR3 protein. This table holds hundreds of thousands of distinct CDR3 sequences, around 28% found once. The CDR3 covers 15 residues. Germline assignment: CDR1 MGHRA and CDR2 YSYEKL. The ends were cut back, 4 bases at V and 5 bases at J, with 17 bases in the middle. These data are taken from a study of T-cell memory formation after mild COVID-19. Study conclusions and caveats: Among clones contracting day 15 to 85, CD4/CD8 was balanced, whereas later expanders leaned CD4+. There was no confirmation that second-wave clones peaking on day 37 were SARS-CoV-2 specific.

The TCR sequence derives from an adult woman who had mild COVID-19 (a few samples of this study predate the infection). Cell type and time point are not known. This chain connects TRBV4-1 to TRBJ2-5, with D perhaps assigned TRBD1 or TRBD2 (5 bases each). The sequenced sample was PBMCs or a T cell subset sorted from them (not recorded which). The CDR3 nucleotides read TGCGCCAGCAGCCCGATCGGGACGATGGGGGAGACCCAGTACTTC. Its translation is CASSPIGTMGETQYF.